A single sample is the source of the 30 T cell receptor beta chains below, sequenced in a study of cytomegalovirus exposure and HLA in healthy donors. The primer mix had 60 Vbeta and 13 Jbeta primers. Sequenced by immunoSEQ multiplex PCR; TCRdb stores in-frame clones only, minus some. The repertoire includes around 200,000 clones, around 76% of them detected once, and approximately 6% sits in the top ten. Sequenced: PBMCs. The receptor source for this set is a man aged 40-49 years in good health and CMV-seropositive.

This clone came up once. V and J are TRBV7-2 and TRBJ2-5; 12 bases match TRBD2. Germline loops: CDR1 SGHTA, CDR2 FQGNSA. V lost 1 base to trimming and J lost 7 bases; unmatched junction nucleotides: 1. This CDR3 spans 14 amino acids. CDR3 nucleotide sequence: TGTGCCAGCAGCTTAGAACTAGCGGGAGGGACCCAGTACTTC. It yields the protein CASSLELAGGTQYF.

The chain couples TRBV4-2 to TRBJ2-2; no clear D gene. CDR1 is LGHNA and CDR2 is YNFKEQ in the germline V gene. The CDR3 is 16 amino acids. Trimming left V 0 bases short and J 5 bases short, with 13 bases between. CDR3 in amino acids: CASSQELLTNTGELFF. As DNA, the CDR3 is TGTGCCAGCAGCCAAGAGTTACTAACCAATACCGGGGAGCTGTTTTTT.

V usage is TRBV15 and J usage is TRBJ2-4, with TRBD1 identical over 8 bases. Trimming at V came to 3 bases and at J to 0 bases, leaving 16 bases not matched to a gene. CDR1 LNHNV and CDR2 YYDKDF come from the germline V gene (reference sequence). The CDR3 extends over 20 amino acids. The CDR3 reads CATSSLDRVGSQLAKNIQYF. DNA for the CDR3: TGTGCCACCAGCAGCTTGGACAGGGTCGGGTCCCAACTAGCCAAAAACATTCAGTACTTC.

The chain uses TRBV13 and TRBJ2-1; 7 bases align to TRBD2. V lost 5 bases, J lost 6 bases, and 10 bases stayed unmatched. This CDR3 spans 15 amino acids. Germline values: CDR1 PRHDT, CDR2 FYEKMQ (reference sequence). In nucleotides, the CDR3 is TGTGCCAGCAGCCCTGGCGGGGGTCCGCCCAATGAGCAGTTCTTC. As protein: CASSPGGGPPNEQFF.

This chain connects TRBV2 to TRBJ2-7; 8 bases fit TRBD2. Trimming at V came to 6 bases and at J to 6 bases, leaving 10 bases not matched to a gene. Germline values: CDR1 SNHLY, CDR2 FYNNEI. CDR3 size: 14 residues. The CDR3 loop is CASRRGLAGIEQYF. The CDR3 DNA sequence: TGTGCCAGCAGGAGGGGCCTAGCGGGTATCGAGCAGTACTTC.

The genes are TRBV30 and TRBJ2-5; 11 positions agree with TRBD2. Trimming removed 4 bases from V and 2 bases from J; junction bases left unmatched: 15. The CDR3 totals 18 residues. Germline assignment: CDR1 GTSNPN and CDR2 SVGIG (reference sequence). The CDR3 here is CAWTLGGLAGGWQETQYF. The CDR3 DNA reads TGTGCCTGGACCCTGGGAGGGCTAGCGGGAGGCTGGCAAGAGACCCAGTACTTC.

This clone was observed a single time. The chain has TRBV18 and TRBJ2-1; 12 nucleotides line up with TRBD2. The CDR3 runs to 18 residues. Per germline, CDR1 KGHSH and CDR2 LQKENI. V gave up 7 bases and J gave up 0 bases; unmatched junction bases: 10. The CDR3 DNA is TGTGCCAGCTTACCCCCTAGCGGGAGGGCCGGCTCCTACAATGAGCAGTTCTTC. As protein: CASLPPSGRAGSYNEQFF.

The gene calls are TRBV7-9 and TRBJ2-3; D gene unclear. Germline V CDR1 and CDR2: SEHNR, FQNEAQ (reference sequence). The length of the CDR3 is 13 residues. The V end was cut by 1 base, the J end by 6 bases, with 8 bases between. CDR3 in DNA: TGTGCCAGCAGCTTAGGGCTCATTGATACGCAGTATTTT. Protein: CASSLGLIDTQYF.

The V and J genes are TRBV5-1 and TRBJ2-1; TRBD1 agrees at 10 bases. The ends lost 0 bases at V and 6 bases at J; junction bases unmatched: 0. Germline values: CDR1 SGHRS, CDR2 YFSETQ. The CDR3 has 14 amino acids. The CDR3 coding sequence is TGCGCCAGCAGCTTGGGGACAGGGGGCAATGAGCAGTTCTTC. This gives the protein CASSLGTGGNEQFF.

This clone was counted a few times. The chain combines TRBV7-3 with TRBJ2-1, with 9 bases that match TRBD1. CDR1 is SGHTA, CDR2 FQGTGA, per germline. This CDR3 is built from 14 residues. J gave up 8 bases and V 5 bases, and 7 bases lay outside the gene matches. As DNA, the CDR3 is TGTGCCAGCAGCCCTAGCCGGGACAGGGATGAGCAGTTCTTC. This gives the protein CASSPSRDRDEQFF.

The chain employs TRBV6-6 and TRBJ1-5; D is possibly TRBD1 (5 bases). The CDR3 consists of 16 residues. V shed 4 bases and J shed 5 bases, with 18 bases lying between them. Germline V gives CDR1 MNHNY, CDR2 SVGAGI (reference sequence). The CDR3 DNA sequence: TGTGCCAGCAGTTTCCGCCTGGCAGCGGGGGATCAGCCCCAGCATTTT. It translates to CASSFRLAAGDQPQHF.

The chain uses TRBV27 and TRBJ2-3, with D maybe TRBD1 (6 bases). This CDR3 contains 15 residues. Trimming left V 5 bases short and J 0 bases short, with 12 bases between. The germline CDR1 and CDR2 sequences are MNHEY and SMNVEV (reference sequence). CDR3 residues: CASSHGTPSTDTQYF. In DNA, the CDR3 is TGTGCCAGCAGTCACGGGACACCTAGCACAGATACGCAGTATTTT.

The rearrangement links TRBV30 to TRBJ2-5; 8 bases match TRBD2. Germline assignment: CDR1 GTSNPN and CDR2 SVGIG (reference sequence). The CDR3 contains 15 residues. The trim removed 2 bases at V and 0 bases at J, leaving 5 bases unmatched. The CDR3 DNA follows: TGTGCCTGGAGTCTTAGCGGGGTGTACCAAGAGACCCAGTACTTC. Protein: CAWSLSGVYQETQYF.

V usage is TRBV7-9 and J usage is TRBJ1-1; unclear D gene. V was trimmed by 2 bases and J by 4 bases, leaving 8 bases between them. This CDR3 has 13 residues. Germline CDR1 is SEHNR and CDR2 is FQNEAQ (reference sequence). CDR3 loop: CASSLTEFTEAFF. The DNA for the CDR3 is TGTGCCAGCAGCTTAACCGAGTTCACTGAAGCTTTCTTT. Using reference TRBV7-9 and TRBJ1-1 for the parts outside the CDR3, the full variable domain is DTGVSQNPRHKITKRGQNVTFRCDPISEHNRLYWYRQTLGQGPEFLTYFQNEAQLEKSRLLSDRFSAERPKGSFSTLEIQRTEQGDSAMYLCASSLTEFTEAFFGQGTRLTVV.

The chain has TRBV5-1 and TRBJ1-2, with 10 bases identical to TRBD1. Losses at the gene ends were 4 bases for V and 2 bases for J; bases not matched to a gene: 5. The CDR3 consists of 15 residues. Germline-derived CDR1 and CDR2 are SGHRS and YFSETQ. The CDR3 is CASSRGQGENYGYTF. CDR3 nucleotide sequence: TGCGCCAGCAGCAGAGGACAGGGGGAAAACTATGGCTACACCTTC.

The chain is built from TRBV5-1 and TRBJ2-5; D remains unclear. V was trimmed by 0 bases and J by 1 base, leaving 10 bases between them. CDR3 size: 15 residues. Per the germline V gene, CDR1 is SGHRS and CDR2 is YFSETQ. CDR3 sequence reads: CASSLGARSQETQYF. In DNA, the CDR3 is TGCGCCAGCAGCTTGGGAGCGCGGTCCCAAGAGACCCAGTACTTC.

The CDR3 nucleotides are TGTGCCAGTAGTATCGATGGACAGACTAATCAGCCCCAGCATTTT. It specifies CASSIDGQTNQPQHF. This sequence joins TRBV19 and TRBJ1-5, with TRBD1 as a possible D gene (6 bases). V was shortened by 3 bases and J by 4 bases, with 13 bases between the two germline ends. This CDR3 comprises 15 residues. The germline gives CDR1 LNHDA, CDR2 SQIVND (reference sequence). Combining the CDR3 with reference TRBV19 and TRBJ1-5 gives the whole variable domain DGGITQSPKYLFRKEGQNVTLSCEQNLNHDAMYWYRQDPGQGLRLIYYSQIVNDFQKGDIAEGYSVSREKKESFPLTVTSAQKNPTAFYLCASSIDGQTNQPQHFGDGTRLSIL.

This sequence joins TRBV29-1 and TRBJ1-4; D remains unclear. The CDR3 runs to 11 residues. The germline CDR1 and CDR2 sequences are SQVTM and ANQGSEA. V shed 5 bases and J shed 7 bases, with 8 bases lying between them. The CDR3 sequence is CSVFEGEKLFF. CDR3 DNA sequence: TGCAGCGTTTTTGAGGGTGAAAAACTGTTTTTT.

The CDR3 DNA follows: TGTGCCAGTAGTTTGGACAGCTCTGGGGCCAACGTCCTGACTTTC. It encodes CASSLDSSGANVLTF. V gene TRBV19 combines with J gene TRBJ2-6; D possibly corresponds to TRBD1 (6 bases). This CDR3 has 15 residues. V was shortened by 5 bases and J by 0 bases, with 8 bases between the two germline ends. Germline V CDR1 and CDR2: LNHDA, SQIVND (reference sequence).

The rearrangement links TRBV27 to TRBJ2-1, with 8 bases aligning to TRBD2. The V gene's germline CDR1 is MNHEY and CDR2 SMNVEV (reference sequence). The CDR3 extends over 16 amino acids. With 5 bases clipped from V and 6 bases from J, the junction kept 12 bases outside the gene matches. The CDR3, as DNA: TGTGCCAGCAGTCCCGACGGGACTAGTAGTGGCAATGAGCAGTTCTTC. Translation: CASSPDGTSSGNEQFF.

The V and J genes are TRBV28 and TRBJ1-2; 10 bases agree with TRBD1. The CDR3 has 17 amino acids. V shed 4 bases, J shed 5 bases, and the junction held 13 bases outside the gene matches. The V gene's germline CDR1 is MDHEN and CDR2 SYDVKM. CDR3: CASSSPPGQGVGYGYTF. The CDR3 nucleotides read TGTGCCAGCAGTTCCCCCCCTGGACAGGGGGTGGGGTATGGCTACACCTTC.

This rearrangement joins TRBV5-1 to TRBJ2-3; 9 bases are a match to TRBD1. With 4 bases clipped from V and 4 bases from J, the junction kept 7 bases outside the gene matches. The CDR3 sequence is 15 residues long. Looked up from germline, CDR1 is SGHRS and CDR2 is YFSETQ. CDR3 coding DNA: TGCGCCAGCAGCGCAGACAGGGGGGTCTCAGATACGCAGTATTTT. Encoded protein: CASSADRGVSDTQYF.

This clone has only one observation. This sequence joins TRBV5-6 and TRBJ2-7; D gene ambiguous. V lost 0 bases to trimming and J lost 3 bases, with 10 bases between them. The CDR3 loop spans 14 amino acids. Germline assignment: CDR1 SGHDT and CDR2 YYEEEE. CDR3 region: CASSLDAYFYEQYF. DNA for the CDR3: TGTGCCAGCAGCTTGGACGCCTATTTCTACGAGCAGTACTTC.

This chain connects TRBV6-1 to TRBJ2-7, with D perhaps matching TRBD1 (5 bases). This CDR3 contains 12 residues. V was pared by 5 bases and J by 6 bases, with 11 bases between. Germline V lookup: CDR1 MNHNS, CDR2 SASEGT. The CDR3 reads CASSLSGFEQYF. CDR3 in DNA: TGTGCCAGCAGTTTATCAGGGTTCGAGCAGTACTTC.

This clone was detected only once. The chain combines TRBV7-8 with TRBJ2-2; TRBD2 matches 8 bases. Per the germline V gene, CDR1 is SGHVS and CDR2 is FQNEAQ. The CDR3 consists of 16 residues. Germline trimming cut 2 bases from V and 1 base from J; bases unmatched to any gene: 3. The CDR3 region has the DNA TGTGCCAGCAGCTTACCGGGACTAGTGAACACCGGGGAGCTGTTTTTT. It is translated as CASSLPGLVNTGELFF. The entire variable domain, with the rest obtained from reference TRBV7-8 and TRBJ2-2, is as follows: GAGVSQSPRYKVAKRGQDVALRCDPISGHVSLFWYQQALGQGPEFLTYFQNEAQLDKSGLPSDRFFAERPEGSVSTLKIQRTQQEDSAVYLCASSLPGLVNTGELFFGEGSRLTVL.

The chain couples TRBV7-6 to TRBJ2-2, with 8 bases that match TRBD1. Germline lookup yields CDR1 SGHVS and CDR2 FNYEAQ. CDR3 size: 14 residues. With V trimmed by 10 bases and J by 5 bases, 9 bases remained unmatched. This chain's CDR3 is CAITDRVNTGELFF. CDR3 in DNA: TGTGCCATAACGGACAGGGTGAATACCGGGGAGCTGTTTTTT.

CDR3 DNA sequence: TGTGCCAGTATCCCCCCCGGGAGGTCGTACGAGCAGTACTTC. Its translation is CASIPPGRSYEQYF. The chain is built from TRBV6-1 and TRBJ2-7, with 7 bases that match TRBD2. This CDR3 has 14 amino acids. Germline CDR1 MNHNS, CDR2 SASEGT. The ends lost 9 bases at V and 4 bases at J; junction bases unmatched: 12.

The rearrangement joins TRBV2 to TRBJ2-7; 11 bases line up with TRBD2. Trimming cost V 3 bases and J 5 bases; bases outside gene matches: 9. Per germline, CDR1 SNHLY and CDR2 FYNNEI. There are 16 residues in the CDR3. The CDR3 sequence: CASSESTSGRTHEQYF. CDR3 DNA: TGTGCCAGCAGTGAGTCCACTAGCGGGAGAACCCACGAGCAGTACTTC. Drawing the rest from reference TRBV2 and TRBJ2-7, the complete variable domain is EPEVTQTPSHQVTQMGQEVILRCVPISNHLYFYWYRQILGQKVEFLVSFYNNEISEKSEIFDDQFSVERPDGSNFTLKIRSTKLEDSAMYFCASSESTSGRTHEQYFGPGTRLTVT.

V gene TRBV6-1 combines with J gene TRBJ1-5; unclear D gene. The V gene's germline CDR1 is MNHNS and CDR2 SASEGT. This CDR3 spans 12 amino acids. V lost 7 bases to trimming and J lost 3 bases, with 7 bases between them. The CDR3 DNA reads as TGTGCCAGCAAACTGAACAATCAGCCCCAGCATTTT. Translated, it gives CASKLNNQPQHF.

There are a few counts of this clone. V is TRBV7-9 and J is TRBJ1-1, with a possible D match to TRBD1 (6 bases). V lost 5 bases and J 6 bases, leaving 16 bases between the germline ends. The CDR3 is 14 amino acids. Germline CDR1 is SEHNR and CDR2 is FQNEAQ (reference sequence). The CDR3 sequence is CASSPTRDNSEAFF. DNA for the CDR3: TGTGCCAGCAGCCCAACGAGGGACAATTCTGAAGCTTTCTTT.